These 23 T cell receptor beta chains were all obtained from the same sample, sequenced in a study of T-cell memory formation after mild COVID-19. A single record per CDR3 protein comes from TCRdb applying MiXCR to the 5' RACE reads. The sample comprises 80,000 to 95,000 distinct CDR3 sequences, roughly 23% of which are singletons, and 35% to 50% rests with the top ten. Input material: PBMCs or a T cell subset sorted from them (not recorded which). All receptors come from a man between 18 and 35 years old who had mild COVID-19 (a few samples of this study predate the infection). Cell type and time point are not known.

CDR3 bases: TGCGCCAGCAGCTTGGGGCGGAAGCCCTACAATGAGCAGTTCTTC. It yields the protein CASSLGRKPYNEQFF. This chain uses TRBV5-1 with TRBJ2-1; D call uncertain. Per the germline V gene, CDR1 is SGHRS and CDR2 is YFSETQ. Between the trimmed V and J ends, which lost 0 bases and 2 bases, there was a span of 9 bases. This CDR3 is built from 15 residues.

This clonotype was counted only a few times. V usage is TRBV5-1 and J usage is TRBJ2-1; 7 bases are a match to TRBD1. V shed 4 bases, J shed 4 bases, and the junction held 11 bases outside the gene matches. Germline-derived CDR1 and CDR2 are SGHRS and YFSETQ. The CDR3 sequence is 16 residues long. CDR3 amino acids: CASSLIRQGYYNEQFF. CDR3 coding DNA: TGCGCCAGCAGCCTTATTCGACAGGGTTATTACAATGAGCAGTTCTTC.

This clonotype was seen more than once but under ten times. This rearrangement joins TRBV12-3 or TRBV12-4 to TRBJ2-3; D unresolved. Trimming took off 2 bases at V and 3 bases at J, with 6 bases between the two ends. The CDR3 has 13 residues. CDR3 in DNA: TGTGCCAGCAGTTTAATCAGGACAGATACGCAGTATTTT. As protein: CASSLIRTDTQYF.

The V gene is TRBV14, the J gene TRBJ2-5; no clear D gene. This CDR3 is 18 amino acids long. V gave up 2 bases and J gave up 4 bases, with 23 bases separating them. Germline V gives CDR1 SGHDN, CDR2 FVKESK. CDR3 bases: TGTGCCAGCAGCCAAACATTCCTAACCCTCTCGGTATCAGAGACCCAGTACTTC. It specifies CASSQTFLTLSVSETQYF.

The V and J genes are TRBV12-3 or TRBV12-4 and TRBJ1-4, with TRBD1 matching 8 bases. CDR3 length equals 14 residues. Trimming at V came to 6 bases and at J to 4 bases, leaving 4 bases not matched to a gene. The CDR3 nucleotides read TGTGCCAGCAGCTGGACAGGGAATAATGAAAAACTGTTTTTT. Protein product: CASSWTGNNEKLFF.

CDR3 residues: CASSSSRDRGSYEQYF. As DNA, the CDR3 is TGTGCCAGCAGCTCCTCCCGGGACAGGGGCTCCTACGAGCAGTACTTC. This chain connects TRBV9 to TRBJ2-7; 10 bases match TRBD1. CDR1 SGDLS and CDR2 YYNGEE come from the germline V gene. The CDR3 consists of 16 residues. The J segment lost 0 bases and the V segment lost 4 bases, leaving 7 bases of the junction unmatched.

CDR3 protein: CASSQVGRAYEQYF. In DNA form, the CDR3 reads TGCGCCAGCAGCCAAGTCGGCAGGGCCTACGAGCAGTACTTC. The chain couples TRBV4-1 to TRBJ2-7; maybe TRBD1 (5 bases). In germline, CDR1 is MGHRA, CDR2 YSYEKL. There are 14 residues in the CDR3. V dropped 1 base and J dropped 2 bases, with 9 bases sitting between them.

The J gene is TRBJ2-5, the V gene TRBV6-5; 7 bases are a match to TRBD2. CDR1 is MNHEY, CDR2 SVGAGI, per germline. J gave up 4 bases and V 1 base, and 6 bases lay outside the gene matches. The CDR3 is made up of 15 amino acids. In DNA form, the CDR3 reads TGTGCCAGCAGTTACTTCGGGGGGACGGGAGAGACCCAGTACTTC. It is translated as CASSYFGGTGETQYF.

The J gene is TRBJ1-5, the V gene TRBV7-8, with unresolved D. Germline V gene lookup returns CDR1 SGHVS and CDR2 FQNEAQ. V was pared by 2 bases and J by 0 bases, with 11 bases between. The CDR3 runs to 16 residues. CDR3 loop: CASSLSGRYSNQPQHF. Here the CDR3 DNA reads TGTGCCAGCAGCTTATCAGGCCGTTATAGCAATCAGCCCCAGCATTTT. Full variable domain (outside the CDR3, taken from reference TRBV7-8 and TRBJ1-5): GAGVSQSPRYKVAKRGQDVALRCDPISGHVSLFWYQQALGQGPEFLTYFQNEAQLDKSGLPSDRFFAERPEGSVSTLKIQRTQQEDSAVYLCASSLSGRYSNQPQHFGDGTRLSIL.

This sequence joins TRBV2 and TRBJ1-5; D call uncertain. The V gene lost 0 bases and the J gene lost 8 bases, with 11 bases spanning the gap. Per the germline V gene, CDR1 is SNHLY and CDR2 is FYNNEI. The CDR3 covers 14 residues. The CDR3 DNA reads TGTGCCAGCAGTGAAGCTCCTGGGCGAAAGCCCCAGCATTTT. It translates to CASSEAPGRKPQHF.

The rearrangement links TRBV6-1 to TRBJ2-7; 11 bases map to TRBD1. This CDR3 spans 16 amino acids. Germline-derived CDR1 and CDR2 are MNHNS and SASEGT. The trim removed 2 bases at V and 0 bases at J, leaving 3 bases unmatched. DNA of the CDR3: TGTGCCAGCAGTGAATTGGGACAGGGGGTCTCCTACGAGCAGTACGTC. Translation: CASSELGQGVSYEQYV.

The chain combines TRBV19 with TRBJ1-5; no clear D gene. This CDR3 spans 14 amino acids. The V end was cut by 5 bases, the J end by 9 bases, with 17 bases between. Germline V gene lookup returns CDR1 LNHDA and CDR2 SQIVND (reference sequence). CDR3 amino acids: CASSFQVGPRPQHF. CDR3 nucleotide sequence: TGTGCCAGTAGTTTCCAGGTAGGACCTAGGCCCCAGCATTTT.

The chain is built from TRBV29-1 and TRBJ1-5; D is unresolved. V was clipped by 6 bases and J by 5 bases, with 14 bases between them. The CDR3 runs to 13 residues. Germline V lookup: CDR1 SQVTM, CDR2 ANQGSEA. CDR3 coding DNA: TGCAGCGTCCAAACATCTAATTATCAGCCCCAGCATTTT. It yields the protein CSVQTSNYQPQHF. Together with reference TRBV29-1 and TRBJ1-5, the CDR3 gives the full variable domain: SAVISQKPSRDICQRGTSLTIQCQVDSQVTMMFWYRQQPGQSLTLIATANQGSEATYESGFVIDKFPISRPNLTFSTLTVSNMSPEDSSIYLCSVQTSNYQPQHFGDGTRLSIL.

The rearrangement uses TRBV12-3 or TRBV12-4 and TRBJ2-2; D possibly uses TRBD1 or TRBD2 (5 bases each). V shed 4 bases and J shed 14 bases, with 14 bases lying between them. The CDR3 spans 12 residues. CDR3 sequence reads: CASSYRGTVLFF. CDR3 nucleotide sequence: TGTGCCAGCAGTTATCGAGGGACCGTTCTGTTTTTT.

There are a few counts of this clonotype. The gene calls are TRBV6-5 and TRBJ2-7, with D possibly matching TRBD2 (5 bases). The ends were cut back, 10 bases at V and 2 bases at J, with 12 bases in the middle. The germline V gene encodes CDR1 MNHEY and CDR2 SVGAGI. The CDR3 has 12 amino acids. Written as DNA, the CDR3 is TGTGCCACCGTAGACGGGGCCTACGAGCAGTACTTC. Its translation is CATVDGAYEQYF.

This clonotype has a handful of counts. CDR3 in amino acids: CASSFGTGVYEQYF. DNA for the CDR3: TGTGCCAGCAGCTTTGGGACAGGGGTTTACGAGCAGTACTTC. V and J are TRBV11-2 and TRBJ2-7, with TRBD1 identical over 10 bases. The CDR3 is made up of 14 amino acids. Germline loops: CDR1 SGHAT, CDR2 FQNNGV. Germline trimming cut 3 bases from V and 4 bases from J; bases unmatched to any gene: 3.

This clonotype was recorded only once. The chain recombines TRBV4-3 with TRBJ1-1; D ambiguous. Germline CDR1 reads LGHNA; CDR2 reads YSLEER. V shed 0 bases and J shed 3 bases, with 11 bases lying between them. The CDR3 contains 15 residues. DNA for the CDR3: TGCGCCAGCAGCCAAGAATCCTCCGTCCACACTGAAGCTTTCTTT. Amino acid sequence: CASSQESSVHTEAFF.

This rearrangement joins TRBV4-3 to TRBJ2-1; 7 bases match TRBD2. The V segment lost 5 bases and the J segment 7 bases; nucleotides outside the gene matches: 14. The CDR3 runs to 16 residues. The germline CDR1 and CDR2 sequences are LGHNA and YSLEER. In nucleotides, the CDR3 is TGCGCCAGCAGCTTCGAAAGCGGGGCCCTTGGGAATGAGCAGTTCTTC. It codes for CASSFESGALGNEQFF.

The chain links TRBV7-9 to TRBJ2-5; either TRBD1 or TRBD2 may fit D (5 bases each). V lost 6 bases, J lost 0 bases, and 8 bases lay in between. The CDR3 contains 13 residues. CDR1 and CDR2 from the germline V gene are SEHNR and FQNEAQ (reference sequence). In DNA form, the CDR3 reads TGTGCCAGCAGGGGACGGGACCAAGAGACCCAGTACTTC. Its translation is CASRGRDQETQYF.

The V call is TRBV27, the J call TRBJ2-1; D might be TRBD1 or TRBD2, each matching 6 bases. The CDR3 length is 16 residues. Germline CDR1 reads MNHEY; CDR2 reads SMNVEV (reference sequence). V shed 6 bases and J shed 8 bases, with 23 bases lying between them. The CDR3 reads CASRTRGGGPPHEQFF. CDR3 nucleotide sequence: TGTGCCAGCAGGACTAGAGGGGGAGGCCCGCCCCATGAGCAGTTCTTC.

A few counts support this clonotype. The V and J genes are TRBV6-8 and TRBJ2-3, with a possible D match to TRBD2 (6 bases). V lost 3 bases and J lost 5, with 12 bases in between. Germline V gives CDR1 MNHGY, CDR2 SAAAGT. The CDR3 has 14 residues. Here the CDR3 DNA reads TGTGCCAGCAGTTATACCTTGGGGGGAGATACGCAGTATTTT. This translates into CASSYTLGGDTQYF.

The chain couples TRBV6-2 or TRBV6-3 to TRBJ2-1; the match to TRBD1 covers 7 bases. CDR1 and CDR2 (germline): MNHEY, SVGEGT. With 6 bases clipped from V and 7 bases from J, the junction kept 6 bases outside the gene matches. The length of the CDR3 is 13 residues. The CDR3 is CASSEGAENEQFF. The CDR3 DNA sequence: TGTGCCAGCAGCGAGGGGGCCGAAAATGAGCAGTTCTTC.

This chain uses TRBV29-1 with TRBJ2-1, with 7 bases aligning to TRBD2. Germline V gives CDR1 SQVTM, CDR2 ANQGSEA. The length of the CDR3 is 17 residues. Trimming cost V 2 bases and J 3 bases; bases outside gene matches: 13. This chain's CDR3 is CSVETLQRGVIYNEQFF. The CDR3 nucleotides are TGCAGCGTTGAAACGCTCCAGCGGGGAGTAATCTACAATGAGCAGTTCTTC.